A single sample is the source of the 29 T cell receptor beta chains below, sequenced in a study of read filtering for tumor transcriptome and immune sequencing. This library used roughly 430 ng RNA and molecular barcoded adaptors spanning alpha/delta and beta/gamma chains. MiXCR, run by TCRdb on the reads, gives a single entry per CDR3 protein. The sample includes over 35,000 distinct CDR3 sequences, 10% to 15% of them seen just once. Input material: a population of CD138-negative cells sorted from bone marrow. These receptors originate from a donor aged 40 or older with multiple myeloma.

This clonotype was detected ten times or more. The chain couples TRBV7-2 to TRBJ2-5; a weak D match, TRBD1 (6 bases). Germline V gives CDR1 SGHTA, CDR2 FQGNSA. This CDR3 spans 12 amino acids. V dropped 5 bases and J dropped 4 bases, with 8 bases sitting between them. The CDR3 DNA sequence: TGTGCCAGCAGCCAACAGGGAGAGACCCAGTACTTC. Translated: CASSQQGETQYF.

As to this clonotype: This may stem from a read error, because a much larger clone lies one nucleotide away. The chain links TRBV3-1 to TRBJ2-2; perhaps TRBD2 as D (6 bases). Germline CDR1 is LGHDT and CDR2 is YNNKEL (reference sequence). The CDR3 has 14 residues. CDR3 sequence reads: CASNSGGGTGELCF. As DNA, the CDR3 is TGTGCCAGCAATTCCGGGGGAGGCACCGGGGAGCTGTGTTTT.

There are a few counts of this clonotype. Germline is not matched at one junction end, which may reflect a read error. The CDR3 protein is CASSPLGRHEASF. The CDR3 nucleotides are TGTGCCAGCAGCCCTTTAGGACGACATGAAGCTTCCTTT. The genes are TRBV11-2 and TRBJ1-1; D ambiguous. The germline V gene encodes CDR1 SGHAT and CDR2 FQNNGV. This CDR3 is 13 amino acids long.

This clonotype appeared a few times. A far more abundant clone sits one base away, making this likely a read error. The chain recombines TRBV7-9 with TRBJ2-1, with D possibly being TRBD1 (6 bases). In germline, CDR1 is SEHNR, CDR2 FQNEAQ (reference sequence). Trimming left V 4 bases short and J 8 bases short, with 18 bases between. The CDR3 runs 15 residues. The CDR3 sequence: CASSSSGQRSDEQFF. The CDR3, as DNA: TGTGCCAGCAGCTCTAGTGGACAGCGATCCGATGAGCAGTTCTTC.

This clonotype was seen repeatedly, ten times or more. This may arise from a read error, as a much more abundant clone is one base away. V gene TRBV9 combines with J gene TRBJ2-1; 7 nucleotides align to TRBD2. CDR1 and CDR2 from the germline V gene are SGDLS and YYNGEE. This CDR3 is built from 16 residues. CDR3 DNA: TGTGCCAGCAGCGGCGAGGGGAGGGTGTCCTACAATGGGCAGTTCTTC. Residues: CASSGEGRVSYNGQFF.

Details on this clonotype: A much larger clone sits a single nucleotide away, making a read error possible. This likely comes from a read error, as the CDR3 has no conserved phenylalanine or tryptophan at its end. Here the CDR3 reads CASSPNDGANVLTS. CDR3 bases: TGTGCCAGCAGTCCGAATGATGGGGCCAACGTCCTGACTTCC. The J gene is TRBJ2-6, the V gene TRBV12-3 or TRBV12-4; D gene unclear. Trimming removed 5 bases at V and 3 bases at J, with 8 bases between. This CDR3 contains 14 residues.

This clonotype showed up many times. A clone one base away is much larger, so this may be a read error. The genes are TRBV4-1 and TRBJ2-1, with 7 bases matching TRBD2. The V gene's germline CDR1 is MGHRA and CDR2 YSYEKL. This CDR3 has 15 residues. CDR3 region: CASSQVDRDYNGQFF. CDR3 DNA sequence: TGCGCCAGCAGCCAAGTGGACCGGGACTACAATGGGCAGTTCTTC.

This clonotype has ten or more counts. The V and J genes are TRBV7-2 and TRBJ1-1; 10 nucleotides match TRBD1. Per the germline V gene, CDR1 is SGHTA and CDR2 is FQGNSA. Trimming took 4 bases from V and 11 from J; bases not matched to a gene: 4. The CDR3 loop spans 12 amino acids. DNA for the CDR3: TGTGCCAGCAGCTCCGGGACAGGGGTCGCTTTCTTT. It codes for CASSSGTGVAFF.

About this clonotype itself: A far larger clone is off by one base, so a read error is likely. The chain recombines TRBV7-2 with TRBJ1-1; D uncertain. The CDR3 spans 13 residues. V was clipped by 5 bases and J by 2 bases, with 9 bases between them. Germline loops: CDR1 SGHTA, CDR2 FQGNSA. CDR3 DNA: TGTGCCAGCAGCCTTTACGGTAACACTGAAGCTTTCTTT. Translation: CASSLYGNTEAFF.

A few counts support this clonotype. A much larger clone differs from this one at a single base, so this may be a read error. The V gene is TRBV20-1, the J gene TRBJ1-2; the match to TRBD1 covers 7 bases. The CDR3 covers 13 residues. Germline CDR1 reads DFQATT; CDR2 reads SNEGSKA (reference sequence). The CDR3 region is CGAQGQLAYGYTF. For the CDR3, the DNA is TGCGGTGCCCAGGGACAGTTAGCGTATGGCTACACCTTC.

This clonotype was counted at least ten times. The chain combines TRBV7-2 with TRBJ2-3, with TRBD2 as a possible D gene (7 bases). The CDR3 runs to 14 residues. Germline V gene data show CDR1 as SGHTA and CDR2 as FQGNSA. Trimming took off 6 bases at V and 8 bases at J, with 18 bases between the two ends. In DNA, the CDR3 is TGTGCCAGCAGGATCCCGGGGGGCCGGGGTACGCAGTATTTT. Protein sequence: CASRIPGGRGTQYF.

Ten or more counts support this clonotype. The rearrangement joins TRBV6-2 or TRBV6-3 to TRBJ1-4; no clear D. Trimming cost V 6 bases and J 7 bases, with 12 bases left between them. CDR3 length: 13 residues. Germline V gene sequence: CDR1 MNHEY, CDR2 SVGEGT. CDR3 amino acids: CASSLRATEKLFF. Here the CDR3 DNA reads TGTGCCAGCAGCCTCCGGGCGACTGAAAAACTGTTTTTT.

This clonotype was counted between two and nine times. At one end, the junction sequence differs from germline, possibly due to a read error. V and J are TRBV27 and TRBJ2-7; the D gene is possibly TRBD1 (5 bases). Per germline, CDR1 MNHEY and CDR2 SMNVEV (reference sequence). The CDR3 is 14 amino acids. The CDR3 coding sequence is TGTGCCAGCAGTTTAGTTGGGGCCCGCTACGAGCAGTACTTT. Its protein product is CASSLVGARYEQYF.

In this sample, this clonotype turned up many times. The V gene is TRBV10-3, the J gene TRBJ1-1; TRBD1 matches at 8 bases. The germline V gene encodes CDR1 ENHRY and CDR2 SYGVKD. The CDR3 totals 14 residues. Losses at the gene ends were 0 bases for V and 9 bases for J; bases not matched to a gene: 6. DNA for the CDR3: TGTGCCATCAGTGAGTCCGGACAGGGTTTGCAAGCTTTCTTT. Protein product: CAISESGQGLQAFF.

As for this clonotype: This may be a read error, as it is one base from a much larger clone. This rearrangement joins TRBV11-2 to TRBJ2-7, with D possibly being TRBD1 or TRBD2 (7 bases each). CDR1 is SGHAT, CDR2 FQNNGV, per germline. The ends were cut back, 8 bases at V and 2 bases at J, with 13 bases in the middle. This CDR3 region has 13 residues. CDR3 in amino acids: CASGRGGPYEQYF. In DNA form, the CDR3 reads TGTGCCAGCGGCAGGGGGGGCCCCTACGAGCAGTACTTC.

Within the sample, this clonotype is medium-sized (0.01 to 0.1%). The J gene is TRBJ2-3, the V gene TRBV29-1; D may be TRBD2 (6 bases). The CDR3 runs 14 residues. Germline V gene sequence: CDR1 SQVTM, CDR2 ANQGSEA. V shed 6 bases and J shed 5 bases, with 18 bases lying between them. CDR3 residues: CSVSGLQLVDTQYF. CDR3 DNA sequence: TGCAGCGTGTCGGGACTGCAGTTGGTAGATACGCAGTATTTT.

DNA of the CDR3: TGCGCCAGCAGCCAAGCAGGCAGTCGTGGGACCCAGTACTTC. Translating gives CASSQAGSRGTQYF. The rearrangement joins TRBV4-1 to TRBJ2-5; D unresolved. Trimming took 1 base from V and 7 from J, leaving 13 bases between them. The CDR3 consists of 14 residues. Germline V gives CDR1 MGHRA, CDR2 YSYEKL.

This clonotype has at least ten counts. V and J are TRBV29-1 and TRBJ1-2; 8 positions agree with TRBD1. Germline V gene sequence: CDR1 SQVTM, CDR2 ANQGSEA. This CDR3 contains 11 residues. Trimming removed 3 bases from V and 13 bases from J; junction bases left unmatched: 7. CDR3: CSVDRQGARTF. The CDR3 coding sequence is TGCAGCGTTGATAGGCAGGGGGCTCGCACCTTC.

In this sample, this clonotype turned up many times. The chain employs TRBV20-1 and TRBJ2-5, with 12 bases matching TRBD2. V shed 2 bases and J 5 bases; nucleotides not matched to a gene: 15. The length of the CDR3 is 18 residues. The V gene's germline CDR1 is DFQATT and CDR2 SNEGSKA (reference sequence). The CDR3 region has the DNA TGCAGTGCTAGACCACCGCCCAGACTAGCGGGGGTGCGGGAGACCCAGTACTTC. This codes for CSARPPPRLAGVRETQYF.

This clonotype was counted at least ten times. The CDR3 DNA follows: TGTGCCAGCAGCTCCCTAGCGGGGGGCTACAATGAGCAGTTCTTC. This codes for CASSSLAGGYNEQFF. This rearrangement joins TRBV27 to TRBJ2-1; the match to TRBD2 covers 11 bases. The length of the CDR3 is 15 residues. Germline-derived CDR1 and CDR2 are MNHEY and SMNVEV (reference sequence). V lost 6 bases to trimming and J lost 3 bases; unmatched junction nucleotides: 4.

This clonotype was detected a few times. This CDR3 is missing its conserved last phenylalanine or tryptophan, likely due to a read error. This chain links TRBV28 with TRBJ2-7; D gene unclear. Germline V gene sequence: CDR1 MDHEN, CDR2 SYDVKM. V was shortened by 4 bases and J by 1 base, with 14 bases between the two germline ends. The CDR3 covers 15 residues. The CDR3 protein is CASSYTGSPSYEQYS. DNA for the CDR3: TGTGCCAGCAGTTATACTGGGTCCCCGTCCTACGAGCAGTACTCC.

The genes are TRBV10-2 and TRBJ2-4; D gene uncertain. Trimming cost V 3 bases and J 0 bases, with 9 bases left between them. There are 15 residues in the CDR3. Germline CDR1 is WSHSY and CDR2 is SAAADI. Here the CDR3 reads CASSDPTLAKNIQYF. DNA of the CDR3: TGCGCCAGCAGTGATCCGACCTTAGCCAAAAACATTCAGTACTTC.

The table lists this clonotype with many counts. J is TRBJ2-7 and V is TRBV4-2; D gene uncertain. The CDR3 contains 13 residues. V dropped 0 bases and J dropped 5 bases, with 8 bases sitting between them. The germline gives CDR1 LGHNA, CDR2 YNFKEQ. This CDR3 reads CASSQDKTDEQYF. In DNA, the CDR3 is TGTGCCAGCAGCCAAGATAAAACAGACGAGCAGTACTTC.

As to this clonotype: This may come from a read error, since a much larger clone is one base off. The rearrangement joins TRBV29-1 to TRBJ2-7, with D possibly TRBD1 on 7 matching bases. The CDR3 extends over 12 amino acids. From germline, CDR1 is SQVTM and CDR2 ANQGSEA. CDR3 DNA: TGCAGCGTTGAGGAGGGGGCCTACGAGCGGTACTTC. This sequence encodes CSVEEGAYERYF.

The V and J genes are TRBV7-2 and TRBJ2-1, with 9 bases aligning to TRBD2. Germline V lookup: CDR1 SGHTA, CDR2 FQGNSA. J was trimmed by 4 bases and V by 5 bases; bases with no gene match: 6. The CDR3 runs 15 residues. In DNA form, the CDR3 reads TGTGCCAGCAGCAAACCGACTAGCGGATACAATGAGCAGTTCTTC. Encoded protein: CASSKPTSGYNEQFF.

The chain employs TRBV6-1 and TRBJ1-1, with no clear D. Between the trimmed V and J ends, which lost 5 bases and 4 bases, there was a span of 11 bases. Germline V lookup: CDR1 MNHNS, CDR2 SASEGT. The CDR3 covers 13 residues. CDR3 coding DNA: TGTGCCAGCAGTTACTCCCGGAGCACTGAAGCTTTCTTT. As protein: CASSYSRSTEAFF.

V and J are TRBV28 and TRBJ2-3; the match to TRBD1 covers 8 bases. With V trimmed by 2 bases and J by 3 bases, 7 bases remained unmatched. There are 16 residues in the CDR3. CDR1 is MDHEN and CDR2 is SYDVKM in the germline V gene. The DNA of the CDR3 is TGTGCCAGCAGTTTAGGCGGACAGGGTAAGACAGATACGCAGTATTTT. Translated, it gives CASSLGGQGKTDTQYF.

Many counts were recorded for this clonotype. The chain combines TRBV7-2 with TRBJ2-5, with 9 positions matching TRBD2. The CDR3 consists of 17 residues. The junction had 11 bases not matched to a gene; V was cut back by 2 bases and J by 4 bases. CDR1 and CDR2 (germline): SGHTA, FQGNSA. CDR3 nucleotide sequence: TGTGCCAGCAGCTTAATCCCTAGCGGGGCCGCGGGAGAGACCCAGTACTTC. It is translated as CASSLIPSGAAGETQYF.

The sample holds a few counts of this clonotype. The gene calls are TRBV21-1 and TRBJ2-5. TRBV21-1 is annotated as a pseudogene. The CDR3 sequence is 13 residues long. CDR3 bases: TGTGCGCTAAAACGGGGTTTCCAAGAGACCCAGTACTTC. It is translated as CALKRGFQETQYF.